What follows are 31 T cell receptor beta chains derived from one specimen sequenced in a study of cytomegalovirus exposure and HLA in healthy donors (dated by TCRdb to about 2017). Library preparation used the immunoSEQ multiplex PCR assay. The source is immuneACCESS, and TCRdb retained only in-frame sequences with V and J called. Part of the clones is not carried over; for the studies checked, unresolved V genes explain less than half of this, and the remainder is unexplained. The table for this sample lists 120,000 to 150,000 clones; 87% of them were counted only once. The top ten clones comprise less than 5.5% of the sample. Sample: PBMCs. The receptors were sampled from a man aged 18 to 30 in good health and CMV-seropositive.

The V and J genes are TRBV6-5 and TRBJ1-5; no clear D gene. Trimming removed 5 bases at V and 0 bases at J, with 8 bases between. The CDR3 loop spans 14 amino acids. Germline V lookup: CDR1 MNHEY, CDR2 SVGAGI. The CDR3 spells CASSNIYSNQPQHF. The CDR3 DNA reads as TGTGCCAGCAGTAATATTTATAGCAATCAGCCCCAGCATTTT.

The chain has TRBV7-6 and TRBJ1-2; D may be TRBD1 (6 bases). V was trimmed by 5 bases and J by 6 bases, leaving 16 bases between them. CDR1 is SGHVS and CDR2 is FNYEAQ in the germline V gene. This CDR3 comprises 14 residues. As DNA, the CDR3 is TGTGCCAGCAGCACTTTTGACAGGAAGAATGGCTACACCTTC. Translating it yields CASSTFDRKNGYTF.

The chain is built from TRBV5-1 and TRBJ2-3, with a possible D match to TRBD2 (6 bases). V lost 5 bases to trimming and J lost 0 bases, with 10 bases between them. Germline CDR1 and CDR2: SGHRS and YFSETQ. The CDR3 is made up of 14 amino acids. The CDR3 bases are TGCGCCAGCAGGACTAGTCCTAGCACAGATACGCAGTATTTT. It codes for CASRTSPSTDTQYF.

V and J are TRBV19 and TRBJ1-2, with D perhaps matching TRBD1 (5 bases). This CDR3 is built from 16 residues. From germline, CDR1 is LNHDA and CDR2 SQIVND (reference sequence). V shed 1 base and J shed 4 bases, with 16 bases lying between them. CDR3 loop: CASSIARQTFSYGYTF. The CDR3 coding sequence is TGTGCCAGTAGTATAGCGAGACAGACCTTTTCCTATGGCTACACCTTC.

This clone was detected only a few times. This chain uses TRBV6-1 with TRBJ2-7; D ambiguous. The CDR3 has 15 amino acids. V was pared by 7 bases and J by 2 bases, with 18 bases between. Germline CDR1 MNHNS, CDR2 SASEGT. The CDR3 DNA reads as TGTGCCAGCACTAGATTTGAAGAGAGCACCTACGAGCAGTACTTC. It encodes CASTRFEESTYEQYF.

This clone was recorded only once. The rearrangement uses TRBV25-1 and TRBJ2-3, with 9 bases lining up with TRBD1. The J segment lost 5 bases and the V segment lost 3 bases, leaving 6 bases of the junction unmatched. Germline V CDR1 and CDR2: MGHDK, SYGVNS. There are 15 residues in the CDR3. CDR3 loop: CASSEYRGLGDTQYF. The CDR3 nucleotides read TGTGCCAGCAGTGAGTACAGGGGGCTAGGAGATACGCAGTATTTT.

V and J are TRBV7-9 and TRBJ2-3; 14 bases align to TRBD2. The CDR3 consists of 18 residues. The V segment lost 3 bases and the J segment 5 bases; nucleotides outside the gene matches: 10. Germline CDR1 and CDR2: SEHNR and FQNEAQ (reference sequence). This chain's CDR3 is CASSFFMTSGGAKDTQYF. The CDR3 DNA sequence: TGTGCCAGCAGCTTCTTTATGACTAGCGGGGGGGCCAAAGATACGCAGTATTTT.

The CDR3 DNA follows: TGCGCCAGCAGCTTCGACCAAGAGACCCAGTACTTC. It yields the protein CASSFDQETQYF. The gene calls are TRBV5-1 and TRBJ2-5; D is unclear. The germline gives CDR1 SGHRS, CDR2 YFSETQ. V lost 2 bases and J 0 bases, leaving 2 bases between the germline ends. The CDR3 is 12 residues long. The variable domain in full, completed from reference TRBV5-1 and TRBJ2-5, reads KAGVTQTPRYLIKTRGQQVTLSCSPISGHRSVSWYQQTPGQGLQFLFEYFSETQRNKGNFPGRFSGRQFSNSRSEMNVSTLELGDSALYLCASSFDQETQYFGPGTRLLVL.

A single count supports this clone. The chain carries TRBV6-1 and TRBJ1-2; D call uncertain. Deletions cut 6 bases from V and 3 bases from J, with 11 bases between. There are 13 residues in the CDR3. Germline-derived CDR1 and CDR2 are MNHNS and SASEGT. CDR3 sequence reads: CASRREGYYGYTF. CDR3 DNA sequence: TGTGCCAGCAGACGGGAGGGCTACTATGGCTACACCTTC.

The chain combines TRBV30 with TRBJ1-1, with TRBD1 matching 9 bases. CDR3 size: 15 residues. Germline values: CDR1 GTSNPN, CDR2 SVGIG (reference sequence). V lost 3 bases, J lost 5 bases, and 10 bases stayed unmatched. The CDR3 loop reads CAWSRGTGRGTEAFF. CDR3 coding DNA: TGTGCCTGGAGCCGTGGGACAGGGAGGGGGACTGAAGCTTTCTTT.

The chain is built from TRBV29-1 and TRBJ2-7; 7 bases are a match to TRBD1. With 5 bases clipped from V and 0 bases from J, the junction kept 4 bases outside the gene matches. The CDR3 is 13 residues long. CDR1 SQVTM and CDR2 ANQGSEA come from the germline V gene. CDR3 residues: CSVPRQGSYEQYF. The DNA of the CDR3 is TGCAGCGTTCCCCGACAGGGCTCCTACGAGCAGTACTTC.

The chain carries TRBV4-2 and TRBJ2-6; D remains unclear. The CDR3 runs to 16 residues. Germline V lookup: CDR1 LGHNA, CDR2 YNFKEQ. The V end lost 0 bases, the J end lost 0 bases, and 6 bases lay between the germline ends. The CDR3 nucleotides are TGTGCCAGCAGCCAAGAACTCGTCTCTGGGGCCAACGTCCTGACTTTC. This codes for CASSQELVSGANVLTF.

The V gene is TRBV29-1, the J gene TRBJ1-2, with a tentative D call TRBD1 (6 bases). The germline V gene has CDR1 SQVTM and CDR2 ANQGSEA. Trimming took 3 bases from V and 8 from J, leaving 10 bases between them. This CDR3 region has 11 residues. CDR3 sequence: CSVDTRGGYTF. The CDR3 coding sequence is TGCAGCGTTGACACCAGGGGAGGCTACACCTTC.

In its sample, this clone was seen many times. V gene TRBV15 combines with J gene TRBJ1-2, with TRBD1 matching 7 bases. V trimming: 5 bases; J trimming: 5 bases; junction bases outside the gene matches: 5. Per the germline V gene, CDR1 is LNHNV and CDR2 is YYDKDF (reference sequence). The CDR3 spans 13 residues. CDR3 protein: CATSAQGSYGYTF. The DNA of the CDR3 is TGTGCCACCAGCGCACAGGGGTCTTATGGCTACACCTTC.

The chain couples TRBV29-1 to TRBJ2-5; 7 bases align to TRBD2. The CDR3 runs to 13 residues. V lost 7 bases to trimming and J lost 5 bases; unmatched junction nucleotides: 10. The germline V gene has CDR1 SQVTM and CDR2 ANQGSEA. The CDR3 is CSAASSGVETQYF. CDR3 in DNA: TGCAGCGCAGCCTCTAGCGGAGTGGAGACCCAGTACTTC.

Of note for this clone: The junction does not match germline at one end; this may be a read error. The chain recombines TRBV7-7 with TRBJ1-2, with 9 bases lining up with TRBD1. The germline V gene has CDR1 SSHAT and CDR2 FNYEAQ (reference sequence). This CDR3 is 18 amino acids long. CDR3 nucleotide sequence: TGTGCTAGCAGCCCACTGGGACAGGGTGAAGTAGGGCCCTATGGCTACACCTTC. Translating it yields CASSPLGQGEVGPYGYTF.

The chain is built from TRBV29-1 and TRBJ1-3; D is ambiguous. Germline lookup yields CDR1 SQVTM and CDR2 ANQGSEA. The CDR3 loop spans 12 amino acids. V was trimmed by 4 bases and J by 0 bases, leaving 4 bases between them. The CDR3 DNA reads TGCAGCGTTGGACACTCTGGAAACACCATATATTTT. Translating gives CSVGHSGNTIYF.

The rearrangement joins TRBV4-1 to TRBJ2-7; D possibly corresponds to TRBD1 (5 bases). The germline gives CDR1 MGHRA, CDR2 YSYEKL. Trimming removed 0 bases from V and 0 bases from J, with 9 bases in between. This CDR3 is 15 amino acids long. As DNA, the CDR3 is TGCGCCAGCAGCCAAGATACAGGAATCTCCTACGAGCAGTACTTC. Amino acid sequence: CASSQDTGISYEQYF.

The chain carries TRBV27 and TRBJ1-1; possibly TRBD1 for D (6 bases). The germline V gene has CDR1 MNHEY and CDR2 SMNVEV (reference sequence). The CDR3 is 13 amino acids. The V end lost 7 bases, the J end lost 0 bases, and 9 bases lay between the germline ends. The CDR3 region is CASNDRLNTEAFF. The DNA for the CDR3 is TGTGCCAGCAACGACAGGCTGAACACTGAAGCTTTCTTT.

V usage is TRBV6-6 and J usage is TRBJ1-5, with D possibly being TRBD1 (5 bases). The CDR3 is 14 amino acids. Trimming took 5 bases from V and 1 from J, leaving 9 bases between them. Looked up from germline, CDR1 is MNHNY and CDR2 is SVGAGI (reference sequence). CDR3 in amino acids: CASSPQGSNQPQHF. The CDR3 bases are TGTGCCAGCAGTCCGCAGGGAAGCAATCAGCCCCAGCATTTT.

This chain links TRBV15 with TRBJ2-7; a possible D gene is TRBD2 (5 bases). This CDR3 region has 13 residues. The V gene's germline CDR1 is LNHNV and CDR2 YYDKDF (reference sequence). Between the trimmed V and J ends, which lost 1 base and 6 bases, there was a span of 10 bases. DNA for the CDR3: TGTGCCACCAGCAGAGGGGGAGTCCGCGAGCAGTACTTC. Translation: CATSRGGVREQYF.

This sequence joins TRBV6-5 and TRBJ2-5; the D gene is possibly TRBD1 (6 bases). Between the trimmed V and J ends, which lost 6 bases and 0 bases, there was a span of 8 bases. CDR1 is MNHEY and CDR2 is SVGAGI in the germline V gene. CDR3 size: 13 residues. The CDR3 here is CASSRTDQETQYF. In DNA, the CDR3 is TGTGCCAGCAGCCGGACAGACCAAGAGACCCAGTACTTC.

Remarks on this clone: The identical CDR3 is also encoded by other nucleotide sequences in the sample. This chain uses TRBV27 with TRBJ2-2; TRBD1 might be the D (6 bases). The CDR3 sequence is 13 residues long. Germline V lookup: CDR1 MNHEY, CDR2 SMNVEV (reference sequence). Trimming took 3 bases from V and 5 from J, leaving 7 bases between them. CDR3 sequence: CASSLQGTGELFF. In nucleotides, the CDR3 is TGTGCCAGCAGTTTGCAGGGGACCGGGGAGCTGTTTTTT.

The rearrangement links TRBV19 to TRBJ2-3; 10 nucleotides match TRBD2. The CDR3 is 15 amino acids. Losses at the gene ends were 4 bases for V and 6 bases for J; bases not matched to a gene: 7. Germline V gene sequence: CDR1 LNHDA, CDR2 SQIVND (reference sequence). This CDR3 is CASSSLAGVTDTQYF. The CDR3 DNA sequence: TGTGCCAGTAGTAGTCTAGCGGGAGTCACCGATACGCAGTATTTT. The full variable domain, its missing parts supplied by reference TRBV19 and TRBJ2-3, is DGGITQSPKYLFRKEGQNVTLSCEQNLNHDAMYWYRQDPGQGLRLIYYSQIVNDFQKGDIAEGYSVSREKKESFPLTVTSAQKNPTAFYLCASSSLAGVTDTQYFGPGTRLTVL.

The chain links TRBV7-8 to TRBJ2-7, with 8 bases lining up with TRBD2. This CDR3 region has 15 residues. Trimming cost V 2 bases and J 5 bases; bases outside gene matches: 8. Germline CDR1 reads SGHVS; CDR2 reads FQNEAQ. The CDR3 spells CASSLSATGGNEQYF. The CDR3 coding sequence is TGTGCCAGCAGCTTATCAGCGACGGGGGGGAACGAGCAGTACTTC.

The rearrangement joins TRBV18 to TRBJ2-7; no clear D. The CDR3 sequence is 13 residues long. Germline loops: CDR1 KGHSH, CDR2 LQKENI. V was shortened by 3 bases and J by 9 bases, with 15 bases between the two germline ends. The CDR3 region is CASSPTSGAGQYF. The CDR3 DNA is TGTGCCAGCTCACCGACCTCAGGTGCCGGGCAGTACTTC.

As concerns this clone: At the DNA level, this CDR3 is encoded by other sequences in the same sample as well. V gene TRBV27 combines with J gene TRBJ1-6, with 9 positions matching TRBD1. V lost 3 bases, J lost 7 bases, and 1 base stayed unmatched. The germline gives CDR1 MNHEY, CDR2 SMNVEV (reference sequence). There are 14 residues in the CDR3. The CDR3 here is CASSFGQGNSPLHF. The CDR3 DNA reads TGTGCCAGCAGTTTCGGACAGGGGAATTCACCCCTCCACTTT.

The genes are TRBV14 and TRBJ2-5; D not certain. V was shortened by 4 bases and J by 5 bases, with 11 bases between the two germline ends. The CDR3 consists of 13 residues. Germline V gives CDR1 SGHDN, CDR2 FVKESK. The CDR3 loop is CASSRQIEETQYF. The CDR3 DNA sequence: TGTGCCAGCAGCCGCCAAATCGAGGAGACCCAGTACTTC.

The DNA of the CDR3 is TGTGCCAGCAGCCCCCTGCCGGGACACTATAACGATGAGCAGTTCTTC. Translated: CASSPLPGHYNDEQFF. The chain recombines TRBV13 with TRBJ2-1; tentatively, D is TRBD1 (6 bases). The V and J ends lost 5 bases and 8 bases respectively, with 22 bases between them. This CDR3 is built from 16 residues. The V gene's germline CDR1 is PRHDT and CDR2 FYEKMQ (reference sequence).

The gene calls are TRBV5-4 and TRBJ1-1; the D gene is possibly TRBD1 (6 bases). The CDR3 spans 16 residues. The V gene's germline CDR1 is SGHNT and CDR2 YYREEE (reference sequence). V was pared by 2 bases and J by 1 base, with 15 bases between. CDR3 sequence: CASSLPNLQGNTEAFF. The CDR3 nucleotides are TGTGCCAGCAGCTTACCCAATTTACAGGGGAACACTGAAGCTTTCTTT.

V is TRBV6-1 and J is TRBJ1-5; tentative D call: TRBD1 (5 bases). Germline values: CDR1 MNHNS, CDR2 SASEGT. CDR3 length equals 15 residues. Trimming stripped 1 base from V and 5 bases from J, with 12 bases between. The CDR3 DNA is TGTGCCAGCAGTGAAGTCTGGGGCTCCGATCAGCCCCAGCATTTT. Amino acids: CASSEVWGSDQPQHF.